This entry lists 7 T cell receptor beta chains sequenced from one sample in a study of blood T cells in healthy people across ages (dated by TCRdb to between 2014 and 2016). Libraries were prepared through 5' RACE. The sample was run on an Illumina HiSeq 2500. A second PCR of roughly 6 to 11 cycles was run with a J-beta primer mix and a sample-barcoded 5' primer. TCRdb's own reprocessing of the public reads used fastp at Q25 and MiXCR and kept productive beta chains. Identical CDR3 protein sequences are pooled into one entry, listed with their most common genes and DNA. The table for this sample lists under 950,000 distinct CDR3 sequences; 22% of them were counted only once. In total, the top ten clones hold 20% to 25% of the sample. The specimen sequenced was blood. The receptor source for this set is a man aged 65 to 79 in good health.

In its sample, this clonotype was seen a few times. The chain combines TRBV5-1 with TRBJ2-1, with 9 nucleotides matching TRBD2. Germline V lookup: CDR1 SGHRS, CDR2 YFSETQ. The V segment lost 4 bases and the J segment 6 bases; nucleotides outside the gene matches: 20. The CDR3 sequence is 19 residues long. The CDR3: CASSKAGGSGGTLVNEQFF. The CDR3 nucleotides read TGCGCCAGCAGCAAGGCCGGGGGTAGCGGGGGAACCCTTGTCAATGAGCAGTTCTTC.

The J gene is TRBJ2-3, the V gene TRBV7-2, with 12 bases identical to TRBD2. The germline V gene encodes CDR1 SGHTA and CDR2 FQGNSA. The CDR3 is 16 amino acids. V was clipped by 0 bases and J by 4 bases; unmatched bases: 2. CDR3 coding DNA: TGTGCCAGCAGCTTAGCGCTAGCGGGAGGGTCAGATACGCAGTATTTT. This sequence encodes CASSLALAGGSDTQYF. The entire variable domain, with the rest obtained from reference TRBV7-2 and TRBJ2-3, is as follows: GAGVSQSPSNKVTEKGKDVELRCDPISGHTALYWYRQSLGQGLEFLIYFQGNSAPDKSGLPSDRFSAERTGGSVSTLTIQRTQQEDSAVYLCASSLALAGGSDTQYFGPGTRLTVL.

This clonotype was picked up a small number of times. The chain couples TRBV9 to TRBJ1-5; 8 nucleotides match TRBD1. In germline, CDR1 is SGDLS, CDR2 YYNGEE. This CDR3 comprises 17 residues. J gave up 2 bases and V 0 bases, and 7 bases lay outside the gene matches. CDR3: CASSVDNRGFGNQPQHF. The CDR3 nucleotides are TGTGCCAGCAGCGTAGATAACAGGGGGTTCGGCAATCAGCCCCAGCATTTT.

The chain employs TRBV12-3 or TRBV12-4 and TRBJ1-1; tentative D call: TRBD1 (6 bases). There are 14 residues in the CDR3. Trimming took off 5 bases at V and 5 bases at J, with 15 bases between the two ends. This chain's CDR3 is CASSTPRGWTEAFF. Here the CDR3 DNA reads TGTGCCAGCAGTACTCCCAGGGGTTGGACTGAAGCTTTCTTT.

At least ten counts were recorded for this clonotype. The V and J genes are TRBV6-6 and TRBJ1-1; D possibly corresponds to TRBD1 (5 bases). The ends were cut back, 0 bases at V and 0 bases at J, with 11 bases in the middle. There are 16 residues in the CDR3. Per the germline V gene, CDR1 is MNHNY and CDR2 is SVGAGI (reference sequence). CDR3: CASSYSRQRMNTEAFF. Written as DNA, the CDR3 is TGTGCCAGCAGTTACTCACGACAGCGGATGAACACTGAAGCTTTCTTT.

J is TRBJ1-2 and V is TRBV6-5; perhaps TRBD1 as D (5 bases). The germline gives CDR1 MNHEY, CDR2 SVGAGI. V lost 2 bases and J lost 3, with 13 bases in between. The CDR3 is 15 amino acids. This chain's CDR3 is CASSYGQPGDYGYTF. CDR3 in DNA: TGTGCCAGCAGTTACGGGCAGCCGGGGGACTATGGCTACACCTTC.

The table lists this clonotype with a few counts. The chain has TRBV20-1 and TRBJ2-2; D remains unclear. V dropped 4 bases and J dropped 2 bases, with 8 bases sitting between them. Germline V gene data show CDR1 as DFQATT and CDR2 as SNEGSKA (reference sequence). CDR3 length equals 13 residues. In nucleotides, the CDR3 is TGCAGTGCTAAATCGGCTAACACCGGGGAGCTGTTTTTT. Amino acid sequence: CSAKSANTGELFF.